This T cell receptor beta chain was recorded in a study of early T cells in non-severe SARS-CoV-2 infection. This clonotype was counted many times. CDR1 and CDR2 from the germline V gene are SEHNR and FQNEAQ (reference sequence). The CDR3 has 16 residues. Trimming stripped 8 bases from V and 0 bases from J, with 14 bases between. TCRdb recomputed calls from the 5' RACE reads with MiXCR, one row per CDR3 protein. In the table there are tens of thousands of distinct CDR3 sequences, more than 4% of which are singletons. The specimen was whole blood. This TCR came from an adult who was a healthcare worker with PCR-confirmed SARS-CoV-2 infection or an uninfected control (not recorded which). This rearrangement joins TRBV7-9 to TRBJ2-6, with D possibly matching TRBD1 (5 bases). CDR3 amino acids: CASDHDSLSGANVLTF. The DNA for the CDR3 is TGTGCCAGCGATCATGACAGCCTCTCTGGGGCCAACGTCCTGACTTTC. Full variable domain (outside the CDR3, taken from reference TRBV7-9 and TRBJ2-6): DTGVSQNPRHKITKRGQNVTFRCDPISEHNRLYWYRQTLGQGPEFLTYFQNEAQLEKSRLLSDRFSAERPKGSFSTLEIQRTEQGDSAMYLCASDHDSLSGANVLTFGAGSRLTVL.